Each of the 17 T cell receptor beta chains below was sequenced from the same sample in a study of identical twins. From the 5' RACE reads, TCRdb called clonotypes with MiXCR, one entry per CDR3 protein. Among 640,000 or so distinct CDR3 sequences listed, around 5.7% were seen once. The sample consisted of naive T cells sorted from blood. These receptors were taken from a young man in good health.

This sequence joins TRBV4-3 and TRBJ2-7, with 8 bases identical to TRBD2. Germline-derived CDR1 and CDR2 are LGHNA and YSLEER. After removal of 0 bases from V and 5 bases from J, the junction contained 12 bases not matched to a gene. This CDR3 contains 17 residues. This chain's CDR3 is CASSQDRKRGLAHEQYF. In nucleotides, the CDR3 is TGCGCCAGCAGCCAAGATAGGAAGCGAGGACTAGCCCACGAGCAGTACTTC.

In its sample, this clonotype was seen many times. This chain links TRBV14 with TRBJ1-4; D might be TRBD1 (5 bases). V was shortened by 6 bases and J by 7 bases, with 15 bases between the two germline ends. Germline lookup yields CDR1 SGHDN and CDR2 FVKESK. The CDR3 covers 14 residues. In DNA, the CDR3 is TGTGCCAGCAGTCGCCGTCAGGGAACTGAAAAACTGTTTTTT. As protein: CASSRRQGTEKLFF. The full variable domain, with the rest looked up from reference TRBV14 and TRBJ1-4, is EAGVTQFPSHSVIEKGQTVTLRCDPISGHDNLYWYRRVMGKEIKFLLHFVKESKQDESGMPNNRFLAERTGGTYSTLKVQPAELEDSGVYFCASSRRQGTEKLFFGSGTQLSVL.

The chain couples TRBV5-5 to TRBJ1-5; D is unresolved. This CDR3 is built from 17 residues. The V gene's germline CDR1 is SGHKS and CDR2 YYEKEE (reference sequence). Trimming shortened V by 2 bases and J by 0 bases, and 15 bases separated the two germline ends. The CDR3 nucleotides read TGTGCCAGCAGCTTAAGAACCGAGTACTATAGCAATCAGCCCCAGCATTTT. Its protein product is CASSLRTEYYSNQPQHF.

At least ten counts were recorded for this clonotype. The chain links TRBV5-5 to TRBJ1-5; D remains unclear. The CDR3 totals 16 residues. The V and J ends lost 5 bases and 0 bases respectively, with 15 bases between them. CDR1 and CDR2 (germline): SGHKS, YYEKEE (reference sequence). CDR3 in DNA: TGTGCCAGCAGAGACGGGCTGCTAAATAGCAATCAGCCCCAGCATTTT. This gives the protein CASRDGLLNSNQPQHF.

The rearrangement uses TRBV15 and TRBJ2-7, with unresolved D. The CDR3 totals 11 residues. V was clipped by 3 bases and J by 6 bases, with 6 bases between them. CDR1 LNHNV and CDR2 YYDKDF come from the germline V gene (reference sequence). CDR3 sequence (DNA): TGTGCCACCAGCAGGGCAGGCGAGCAGTACTTC. Translation gives CATSRAGEQYF.

This clonotype was picked up many times. The genes are TRBV28 and TRBJ2-3; TRBD2 agrees at 9 bases. V lost 5 bases and J lost 0; bases outside the gene matches: 6. The CDR3 length is 16 residues. CDR1 is MDHEN and CDR2 is SYDVKM in the germline V gene. The CDR3 reads CASSLAGPDSTDTQYF. Written as DNA, the CDR3 is TGTGCCAGCAGTCTAGCGGGACCCGATAGCACAGATACGCAGTATTTT.

This chain connects TRBV27 to TRBJ1-5; D gene ambiguous. Germline CDR1 is MNHEY and CDR2 is SMNVEV (reference sequence). V gave up 4 bases and J gave up 4 bases, with 8 bases separating them. This CDR3 spans 13 amino acids. The CDR3 DNA reads TGTGCCAGCAGTTCTCGTTTTAATCAGCCCCAGCATTTT. It is translated as CASSSRFNQPQHF.

Only a few counts were recorded for this clonotype. This rearrangement joins TRBV2 to TRBJ2-3; 13 nucleotides agree with TRBD2. Germline V lookup: CDR1 SNHLY, CDR2 FYNNEI. The CDR3 has 16 amino acids. V dropped 4 bases and J dropped 1; count of bases not matched to a gene: 2. This chain's CDR3 is CASSGLAGGGTDTQYF. The CDR3 nucleotides are TGTGCCAGCAGTGGACTAGCGGGAGGCGGCACAGATACGCAGTATTTT.

The genes are TRBV28 and TRBJ2-7, with 11 positions matching TRBD2. CDR1 is MDHEN, CDR2 SYDVKM, per germline. The CDR3 loop spans 15 amino acids. V dropped 2 bases and J dropped 3; count of bases not matched to a gene: 3. Here the CDR3 reads CASSLTGLADYEQYF. The CDR3 DNA reads TGTGCCAGCAGTTTAACGGGACTAGCGGACTACGAGCAGTACTTC.

This sequence joins TRBV18 and TRBJ1-1; D call uncertain. CDR3 length: 17 amino acids. Germline V gene sequence: CDR1 KGHSH, CDR2 LQKENI. V was shortened by 3 bases and J by 5 bases, with 22 bases between the two germline ends. The CDR3: CASSPRGPGMGLTEAFF. Here the CDR3 DNA reads TGTGCCAGCTCACCCCGAGGCCCCGGAATGGGGTTGACTGAAGCTTTCTTT.

The chain carries TRBV5-1 and TRBJ2-7; 11 nucleotides agree with TRBD1. The CDR3 has 15 amino acids. V was clipped by 1 base and J by 4 bases; unmatched bases: 4. The germline V gene encodes CDR1 SGHRS and CDR2 YFSETQ. In DNA form, the CDR3 reads TGCGCCAGCAGCTTGTCCGGGACAGGGGGTTACGAGCAGTACTTC. Protein sequence: CASSLSGTGGYEQYF.

The genes are TRBV5-1 and TRBJ1-5, with unresolved D. This CDR3 has 17 amino acids. CDR1 is SGHRS, CDR2 YFSETQ, per germline. Trimming shortened V by 1 base and J by 0 bases, and 14 bases separated the two germline ends. The CDR3: CASSLLKGLYSNQPQHF. The CDR3 DNA reads TGCGCCAGCAGCTTGCTTAAAGGGCTTTATAGCAATCAGCCCCAGCATTTT.

This clonotype was detected a few times. The chain couples TRBV4-1 to TRBJ2-5; the match to TRBD1 covers 8 bases. This CDR3 spans 15 amino acids. Per the germline V gene, CDR1 is MGHRA and CDR2 is YSYEKL. V was clipped by 4 bases and J by 3 bases; unmatched bases: 7. The CDR3 DNA follows: TGCGCCAGCAGCCCCCTGGACAGGGAGGAAGAGACCCAGTACTTC. Amino acids: CASSPLDREEETQYF.

The chain combines TRBV7-2 with TRBJ2-7, with unresolved D. V lost 3 bases and J lost 2, with 8 bases in between. There are 13 residues in the CDR3. In germline, CDR1 is SGHTA, CDR2 FQGNSA. DNA for the CDR3: TGTGCCAGCAGCTTCCCCGAAACCTACGAGCAGTACTTC. Protein product: CASSFPETYEQYF. Using reference TRBV7-2 and TRBJ2-7 for the parts outside the CDR3, the full variable domain is GAGVSQSPSNKVTEKGKDVELRCDPISGHTALYWYRQSLGQGLEFLIYFQGNSAPDKSGLPSDRFSAERTGGSVSTLTIQRTQQEDSAVYLCASSFPETYEQYFGPGTRLTVT.

This clonotype has at least ten counts. The chain couples TRBV6-5 to TRBJ2-7; D not resolved. Germline V CDR1 and CDR2: MNHEY, SVGAGI. V was shortened by 10 bases and J by 7 bases, with 17 bases between the two germline ends. The CDR3 length is 12 residues. CDR3 in amino acids: CATKAFGEEQYF. The CDR3 DNA sequence: TGTGCCACCAAGGCCTTTGGGGAAGAGCAGTACTTC.

This clonotype was observed many times. This chain uses TRBV12-3 or TRBV12-4 with TRBJ2-4; possibly TRBD1 for D (6 bases). Between the trimmed V and J ends, which lost 8 bases and 5 bases, there was a span of 16 bases. This CDR3 has 14 amino acids. The CDR3, as DNA: TGTGCCAGCTCCATGGACAGTAGAGAAAACATTCAGTACTTC. Its translation is CASSMDSRENIQYF.

This clonotype was counted at least ten times. This chain links TRBV12-3 or TRBV12-4 with TRBJ2-7; TRBD1 agrees at 11 bases. This CDR3 has 14 amino acids. Trimming took 3 bases from V and 4 from J; bases not matched to a gene: 2. CDR3 sequence reads: CASSFGDRGYEQYV. The CDR3 DNA is TGTGCCAGCAGTTTCGGGGACAGGGGGTACGAGCAGTACGTC.